These 13 T cell receptor beta chains were all obtained from the same sample, sequenced in a study of blood T cell repertoires in COVID-19 (dated by TCRdb to the early 2020s). The library came from the immunoSEQ multiplex PCR assay. TCRdb re-hosts the immuneACCESS table, in-frame sequences only. Its copies lack some clones; in the studies checked, an unresolved V gene accounts for under half of them, and the cause for the rest is not known. Within this sample are approximately 300,000 clones, with approximately 83% of them counted one time only. Roughly 4% of the sample comes from the top ten. The source material was PBMCs or T cells enriched from blood (not recorded which). All receptors come from a woman in her twenties or thirties who had recovered from COVID-19.

J is TRBJ1-5 and V is TRBV18; D is undetermined. The germline V and J ends were trimmed by 3 bases and 9 bases, with 18 bases remaining between them. Germline lookup yields CDR1 KGHSH and CDR2 LQKENI. The CDR3 length is 15 residues. The CDR3 loop is CASSPVEGYGPPQHF. The CDR3 region has the DNA TGTGCCAGCTCACCCGTCGAGGGATACGGTCCGCCCCAGCATTTT.

The chain uses TRBV30 and TRBJ2-7; D possibly corresponds to TRBD1 (6 bases). Per germline, CDR1 GTSNPN and CDR2 SVGIG (reference sequence). The CDR3 consists of 13 residues. Trimming removed 4 bases from V and 6 bases from J, with 16 bases in between. DNA of the CDR3: TGTGCCTGGAAGGGGGAGACCCCGGGCGAGCAGTACTTC. This codes for CAWKGETPGEQYF.

This clone turned up a few times. The J gene is TRBJ1-4, the V gene TRBV14; a possible D gene is TRBD1 (5 bases). The germline CDR1 and CDR2 sequences are SGHDN and FVKESK. The V end was cut by 0 bases, the J end by 8 bases, with 16 bases between. The CDR3 contains 16 residues. CDR3 nucleotides: TGTGCCAGCAGCCAAGATTCAAATACAGGCTCCGAAAAACTGTTTTTT. Translated, it gives CASSQDSNTGSEKLFF. Combining the CDR3 with reference TRBV14 and TRBJ1-4 gives the whole variable domain EAGVTQFPSHSVIEKGQTVTLRCDPISGHDNLYWYRRVMGKEIKFLLHFVKESKQDESGMPNNRFLAERTGGTYSTLKVQPAELEDSGVYFCASSQDSNTGSEKLFFGSGTQLSVL.

This chain joins TRBV10-2 and TRBJ1-1; 8 bases match TRBD1. The CDR3 spans 15 residues. Germline V gives CDR1 WSHSY, CDR2 SAAADI. V lost 0 bases and J lost 6; bases outside the gene matches: 6. The CDR3 region is CASSESRTGFPEAFF. The CDR3 coding sequence is TGCGCCAGCAGTGAGTCAAGGACAGGGTTCCCTGAAGCTTTCTTT.

The chain couples TRBV7-9 to TRBJ1-2; possible D gene TRBD1, 6 bases. This CDR3 region has 14 residues. Germline values: CDR1 SEHNR, CDR2 FQNEAQ (reference sequence). Trimming removed 1 base at V and 4 bases at J, with 10 bases between. CDR3 sequence (DNA): TGTGCCAGCAGCTTAGTTGGGGGCTCCTATGGCTACACCTTC. It translates to CASSLVGGSYGYTF.

V is TRBV11-3 and J is TRBJ2-3; TRBD2 matches 10 bases. After removal of 1 base from V and 1 base from J, the junction contained 5 bases not matched to a gene. CDR1 is SGHNT, CDR2 YENEEA, per germline. This CDR3 has 17 amino acids. As DNA, the CDR3 is TGTGCCAGCAGCTTAGGAGGTCTAGCGGGGGGCACAGATACGCAGTATTTT. It translates to CASSLGGLAGGTDTQYF.

CDR3 bases: TGTGCCAGCAGGGCAGCGGGAGCGGAAGATACGCAGTATTTT. Protein product: CASRAAGAEDTQYF. The chain recombines TRBV6-5 with TRBJ2-3, with 8 bases lining up with TRBD2. The CDR3 runs to 14 residues. The junction had 7 bases not matched to a gene; V was cut back by 6 bases and J by 5 bases. Per the germline V gene, CDR1 is MNHEY and CDR2 is SVGAGI.

The genes are TRBV30 and TRBJ2-7; 14 nucleotides align to TRBD2. CDR1 and CDR2 from the germline V gene are GTSNPN and SVGIG (reference sequence). This CDR3 region has 14 residues. The CDR3 nucleotides are TGTGCTGGGACTAGCGGGAGTAGGACCTACGAGCAGTACTTC. Amino acids: CAGTSGSRTYEQYF.

The V and J genes are TRBV5-1 and TRBJ1-2; 7 nucleotides agree with TRBD1. With 0 bases clipped from V and 8 bases from J, the junction kept 10 bases outside the gene matches. The CDR3 is 15 amino acids. Germline-derived CDR1 and CDR2 are SGHRS and YFSETQ. CDR3 loop: CASSLDGTVAAGYTF. The CDR3 nucleotides read TGCGCCAGCAGCTTGGACGGGACAGTTGCAGCCGGCTACACCTTC.

The rearrangement joins TRBV7-3 to TRBJ1-2; D is uncertain. The CDR3 spans 13 residues. The germline gives CDR1 SGHTA, CDR2 FQGTGA. Deletions cut 2 bases from V and 2 bases from J, with 6 bases between. CDR3 coding DNA: TGTGCCAGCAGCTTAGGGCCCAACTATGGCTACACCTTC. It translates to CASSLGPNYGYTF.

The chain combines TRBV27 with TRBJ2-1; 7 bases map to TRBD1. Germline lookup yields CDR1 MNHEY and CDR2 SMNVEV (reference sequence). With V trimmed by 4 bases and J by 3 bases, 3 bases remained unmatched. The CDR3 contains 14 residues. This CDR3 is CASSWTGNYNEQFF. CDR3 coding DNA: TGTGCCAGCAGTTGGACAGGAAACTACAATGAGCAGTTCTTC.

The chain couples TRBV28 to TRBJ1-2; 11 bases fit TRBD1. This CDR3 region has 16 residues. Germline lookup yields CDR1 MDHEN and CDR2 SYDVKM. The trim removed 8 bases at V and 0 bases at J, leaving 8 bases unmatched. CDR3 DNA sequence: TGTGCCAGCTACGTCCCGGGACAGGGGGCTAACTATGGCTACACCTTC. It is translated as CASYVPGQGANYGYTF.

V is TRBV7-9 and J is TRBJ2-7; D is possibly TRBD1 (6 bases). The ends were cut back, 1 base at V and 3 bases at J, with 10 bases in the middle. This CDR3 spans 14 amino acids. Germline CDR1 and CDR2: SEHNR and FQNEAQ (reference sequence). For the CDR3, the DNA is TGTGCCAGCAGCTTAGGCACAGGGAGCTACGAGCAGTACTTC. Protein sequence: CASSLGTGSYEQYF.